The text below deals with one T cell receptor beta chain. Its antigen remains unidentified. Sequence at one end of the junction differs from germline and may be a read error. The method was immunoSEQ multiplex PCR; TCRdb's version includes in-frame clones alone and lacks a portion of them. The sample records some 60,000 clones, 80% to 85% being singletons. The CDR3 contains 12 residues. Germline-derived CDR1 and CDR2 are SNHLY and FYNNEI. The data derive from a study of a mutant IDH1 vaccine in newly diagnosed glioma. Study-wide findings and caveats: A vaccine-induced immune response developed in about 93% of the patients.

Specified time point: week 47, end of study. Alongside topical imiquimod, each dose of vaccine comprised 300 ug of mutant IDH1 20-mer peptide. Administration of eight vaccinations to patients took place in weeks 1, 3, 5, 7, 11, 15, 19, 23. This clonotype was obtained from a man aged 25 to 40 with glioma. The sequencing here drew on PBMCs, taken from a glioma patient whose treatment included an IDH1 peptide vaccine. The chain carries TRBV2 and TRBJ2-2; D may correspond to TRBD1 or TRBD2 (5 bases each). The CDR3 sequence is CASSGDSRGAVF. CDR3 nucleotide sequence: TGTGCCAGCAGTGGTGACAGCCGGGGAGCTGTTTTT.